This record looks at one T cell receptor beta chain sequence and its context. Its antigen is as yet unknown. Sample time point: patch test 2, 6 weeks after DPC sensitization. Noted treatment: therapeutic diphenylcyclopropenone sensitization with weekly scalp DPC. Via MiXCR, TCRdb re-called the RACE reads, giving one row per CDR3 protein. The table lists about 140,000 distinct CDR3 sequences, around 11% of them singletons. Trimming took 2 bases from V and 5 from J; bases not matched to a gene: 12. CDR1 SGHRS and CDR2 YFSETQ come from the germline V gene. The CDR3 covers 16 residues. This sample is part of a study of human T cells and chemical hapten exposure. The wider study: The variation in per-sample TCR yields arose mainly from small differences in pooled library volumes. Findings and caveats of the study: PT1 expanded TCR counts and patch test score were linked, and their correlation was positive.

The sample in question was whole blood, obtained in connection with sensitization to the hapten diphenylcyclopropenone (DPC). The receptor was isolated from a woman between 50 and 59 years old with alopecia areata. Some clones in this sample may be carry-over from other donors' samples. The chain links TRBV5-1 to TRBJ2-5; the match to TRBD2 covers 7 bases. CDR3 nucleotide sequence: TGCGCCAGCAGCTTCGGACTAGTAGAGGTTTCGGAGACCCAGTACTTC. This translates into CASSFGLVEVSETQYF. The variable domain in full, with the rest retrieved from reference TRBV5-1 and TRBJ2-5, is KAGVTQTPRYLIKTRGQQVTLSCSPISGHRSVSWYQQTPGQGLQFLFEYFSETQRNKGNFPGRFSGRQFSNSRSEMNVSTLELGDSALYLCASSFGLVEVSETQYFGPGTRLLVL.